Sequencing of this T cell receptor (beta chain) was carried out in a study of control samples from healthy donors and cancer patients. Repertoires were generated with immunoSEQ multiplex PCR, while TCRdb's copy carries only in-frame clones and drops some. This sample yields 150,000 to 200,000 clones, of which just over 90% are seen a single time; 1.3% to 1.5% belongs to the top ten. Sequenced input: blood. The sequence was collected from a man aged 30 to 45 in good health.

This CDR3 is CAWNEGRKGEKLFF. CDR3 sequence (DNA): TGTGCCTGGAACGAAGGGAGGAAAGGTGAAAAACTGTTTTTT. V and J are TRBV30 and TRBJ1-4; D is ambiguous. The V gene lost 4 bases and the J gene lost 7 bases, with 16 bases spanning the gap. CDR3 length equals 14 residues. From germline, CDR1 is GTSNPN and CDR2 SVGIG (reference sequence). The full variable domain, completed using reference TRBV30 and TRBJ1-4, is SQTIHQWPATLVQPVGSPLSLECTVEGTSNPNLYWYRQAAGRGLQLLFYSVGIGQISSEVPQNLSASRPQDRQFILSSKKLLLSDSGFYLCAWNEGRKGEKLFFGSGTQLSVL.